The source of this T cell receptor (beta chain) is a study of blood T cells in healthy people across ages. Next came a second PCR, run for about 7 to 12 cycles, which used a sample-barcoded 5' primer along with a J-beta primer mix. TCRdb analysed the 5' RACE reads with MiXCR anew, one entry per CDR3 protein. This sample has under 950,000 distinct CDR3 sequences; 22% occur once, and the top ten carry 22%. Isolating PBMCs gave at least 6.5 million of these cells per sample. There were at least 5.5 micrograms of total RNA extracted from every sample. Germline CDR1 SGHRS, CDR2 YFSETQ. V lost 3 bases and J 6 bases, leaving 18 bases between the germline ends. The CDR3 length is 16 residues.

Material: blood. The chain couples TRBV5-1 to TRBJ2-2; D remains ambiguous. The TCR was taken from a man between 65 and 80 years old in good health. This chain's CDR3 is CASSWAESAEAGELFF. CDR3 DNA sequence: TGCGCCAGCAGCTGGGCCGAGTCGGCAGAGGCCGGGGAGCTGTTTTTT.